This T cell receptor (beta chain) was documented in a study of Ad26.COV2.S vaccination and SARS-CoV-2 variants. Study context: Ad26.COV2.S arm of COV1001 included the donor. Intramuscular Ad26.COV2.S at 5x10^10 or 1x10^11 viral particles. Findings of the study overall: Considerable breadth of spike-specific CD8+ and CD4+ T cell responses has reportedly been documented following vaccination.

J was trimmed by 0 bases and V by 2 bases; bases with no gene match: 3. This CDR3 has 15 amino acids. Germline values: CDR1 SGHDT, CDR2 YYEEEE. As to this clone: Its antigen is still unknown.

Measured with immunoSEQ multiplex PCR; TCRdb has only the in-frame clones, and not every one. Altogether about 480,000 clones are present, around nine tenths being singletons, with the ten largest covering over 10%. The treatment: around 19 received Ad26.COV2.S at low or high dose, single or two shots; roughly five received placebo; per-sample allocation not given. Sampling occurred on day 63 after the first vaccine or placebo injection. The study used a vaccine consisting of an Ad26 vector that expressed Wuhan-strain SARS-CoV-2 spike. The source of this sequence is a person between 18 and 60 years old who received the Ad26.COV2.S COVID-19 vaccine or a placebo. Material: peripheral blood, obtained in a trial of Ad26.COV2.S vaccine versus placebo. This chain links TRBV5-6 with TRBJ2-7; 9 bases agree with TRBD2. CDR3 region: CASSLGGRDSYEQYF. The CDR3 DNA is TGTGCCAGCAGCTTAGGCGGGAGGGACTCCTACGAGCAGTACTTC.